Following are 23 T cell receptor beta chains from one sample sequenced in a study of cytomegalovirus exposure and HLA in healthy donors (dated by TCRdb to about 2017). Receptor libraries were prepared by the immunoSEQ multiplex PCR assay. For the multiplex PCR, a mixture combining 60 forward primers for TCR Vbeta segments and 13 reverse primers for TCR Jbeta segments was used. TCRdb re-hosts the immuneACCESS table, in-frame sequences only. Its copies lack some clones; in the studies checked, an unresolved V gene accounts for under half of them, and the cause for the rest is not known. The sample data list 150,000 to 180,000 clones, and over 70% of these were observed just once. The leading ten clones occupy 9.5% to 15% of the sample. The material sequenced was PBMCs. The receptors stem from a man younger than 45 in good health and CMV-seropositive.

This clone has only a few counts. CDR3 DNA sequence: TGTGCCATCAGCCGGGACAGTCTAAGAAACACCATATATTTT. Translating gives CAISRDSLRNTIYF. This chain joins TRBV10-3 and TRBJ1-3, with 7 bases fitting TRBD1. The V gene's germline CDR1 is ENHRY and CDR2 SYGVKD. V was pared by 6 bases and J by 5 bases, with 7 bases of the junction left unmatched. The CDR3 is 14 amino acids.

The genes are TRBV28 and TRBJ1-3, with TRBD1 matching over 8 bases. The CDR3 contains 15 residues. Germline values: CDR1 MDHEN, CDR2 SYDVKM. Unmatched junction bases numbered 4, after V lost 6 bases and J lost 0 bases. The CDR3 region is CASRGGTGSGNTIYF. The DNA for the CDR3 is TGTGCCAGCAGGGGAGGGACAGGCTCTGGAAACACCATATATTTT.

This sequence joins TRBV7-9 and TRBJ1-3, with D unclear. Per the germline V gene, CDR1 is SEHNR and CDR2 is FQNEAQ (reference sequence). The germline V and J ends were trimmed by 5 bases and 0 bases, with 11 bases remaining between them. The CDR3 runs to 15 residues. This CDR3 reads CASSNGRGSGNTIYF. In DNA, the CDR3 is TGTGCCAGCAGCAATGGCCGGGGCTCTGGAAACACCATATATTTT.

The rearrangement links TRBV9 to TRBJ2-3; 9 bases align to TRBD2. The CDR3 is 16 residues long. Per germline, CDR1 SGDLS and CDR2 YYNGEE. The trim removed 0 bases at V and 4 bases at J, leaving 6 bases unmatched. The CDR3 DNA reads TGTGCCAGCAGCGTAGGGGGCGGGAGGGCCGCAGATACGCAGTATTTT. The encoded protein is CASSVGGGRAADTQYF.

The chain carries TRBV7-6 and TRBJ2-7; D uncertain. Trimming left V 2 bases short and J 1 base short, with 6 bases between. Germline loops: CDR1 SGHVS, CDR2 FNYEAQ. CDR3 length: 13 amino acids. This chain's CDR3 is CASSLYVSYEQYF. CDR3 sequence (DNA): TGTGCCAGCAGCTTATATGTGTCCTACGAGCAGTACTTC.

This clone turned up a few times. This chain joins TRBV10-1 and TRBJ2-2; 7 bases agree with TRBD1. The germline gives CDR1 WNHNN, CDR2 SYGVQD (reference sequence). J was trimmed by 3 bases and V by 3 bases; bases with no gene match: 1. This CDR3 comprises 14 residues. DNA of the CDR3: TGCGCCAGCAGTGACACAGGGGACACCGGGGAGCTGTTTTTT. It specifies CASSDTGDTGELFF.

Only one count was recorded for this clone. The chain combines TRBV14 with TRBJ2-7, with D maybe TRBD2 (5 bases). V gave up 0 bases and J gave up 6 bases, with 15 bases separating them. Per the germline V gene, CDR1 is SGHDN and CDR2 is FVKESK. The CDR3 sequence is 15 residues long. CDR3 sequence: CASSQETIPFSEQYF. The CDR3, as DNA: TGTGCCAGCAGCCAAGAGACTATCCCGTTTAGCGAGCAGTACTTC.

The chain employs TRBV5-6 and TRBJ2-7; tentative D call: TRBD2 (5 bases). The ends were cut back, 3 bases at V and 3 bases at J, with 13 bases in the middle. CDR3 length: 14 residues. Germline CDR1 SGHDT, CDR2 YYEEEE. The CDR3 sequence is CASSSGKNFYEQYF. CDR3 nucleotides: TGTGCCAGCAGCTCGGGGAAGAACTTCTACGAGCAGTACTTC.

This clone was counted a few times. V gene TRBV6-6 combines with J gene TRBJ2-5; possible D gene TRBD1, 5 bases. Germline CDR1 is MNHNY and CDR2 is SVGAGI (reference sequence). The CDR3 has 16 residues. Between the trimmed V and J ends, which lost 2 bases and 3 bases, there was a span of 16 bases. CDR3 region: CASSYASGSRKETQYF. CDR3 bases: TGTGCCAGCAGTTACGCATCAGGGTCCCGCAAAGAGACCCAGTACTTC.

This rearrangement joins TRBV4-2 to TRBJ2-1, with 7 positions matching TRBD2. V gave up 0 bases and J gave up 6 bases; unmatched junction bases: 5. CDR3 size: 15 residues. The germline V gene encodes CDR1 LGHNA and CDR2 YNFKEQ. The CDR3 region is CASSQEISGRNEQFF. CDR3 coding DNA: TGTGCCAGCAGCCAAGAAATTAGCGGGCGCAATGAGCAGTTCTTC.

The rearrangement links TRBV6-1 to TRBJ1-1; TRBD1 matches 9 bases. The CDR3 runs 15 residues. With 5 bases clipped from V and 1 base from J, the junction kept 5 bases outside the gene matches. Germline values: CDR1 MNHNS, CDR2 SASEGT. CDR3 residues: CASSSGTGWNTEAFF. The CDR3 DNA reads as TGTGCCAGCAGTTCCGGGACAGGGTGGAACACTGAAGCTTTCTTT.

This rearrangement joins TRBV27 to TRBJ2-7, with TRBD2 identical over 7 bases. Germline V CDR1 and CDR2: MNHEY, SMNVEV (reference sequence). Trimming at V came to 3 bases and at J to 0 bases, leaving 5 bases not matched to a gene. The CDR3 runs 15 residues. The CDR3 nucleotides are TGTGCCAGCAGTTTTTATAGCGGGTACTCCTACGAGCAGTACTTC. Translating it yields CASSFYSGYSYEQYF.

The rearrangement joins TRBV10-3 to TRBJ2-3; weak D call: TRBD2 (6 bases). Germline V CDR1 and CDR2: ENHRY, SYGVKD. V lost 2 bases and J lost 9, with 21 bases in between. This CDR3 contains 16 residues. CDR3 coding DNA: TGTGCCATCAGTGAGATCGATGTGCGGGAAGGCGGAACGCAGTATTTT. Protein product: CAISEIDVREGGTQYF.

This chain links TRBV27 with TRBJ1-1; 10 bases line up with TRBD1. V dropped 10 bases and J dropped 4; count of bases not matched to a gene: 15. The V gene's germline CDR1 is MNHEY and CDR2 SMNVEV (reference sequence). This CDR3 has 16 amino acids. CDR3 nucleotides: TGTGCCACCGCTTTGGGACAGGGGTTATGGGGCACTGAAGCTTTCTTT. Translation: CATALGQGLWGTEAFF.

The chain is built from TRBV6-5 and TRBJ2-1, with D possibly TRBD2 on 5 matching bases. There are 14 residues in the CDR3. V was clipped by 0 bases and J by 3 bases, with 6 bases between them. CDR1 and CDR2 from the germline V gene are MNHEY and SVGAGI. This chain's CDR3 is CASSYSTNYNEQFF. The CDR3, as DNA: TGTGCCAGCAGTTACTCGACTAACTACAATGAGCAGTTCTTC.

The chain employs TRBV6-1 and TRBJ2-7, with D possibly being TRBD1 (6 bases). This CDR3 spans 14 amino acids. The V and J ends lost 1 base and 3 bases respectively, with 10 bases between them. Germline assignment: CDR1 MNHNS and CDR2 SASEGT. CDR3 protein: CASSEGKGGYEQYF. CDR3 bases: TGTGCCAGCAGTGAAGGTAAAGGGGGCTACGAGCAGTACTTC.

The CDR3 spells CAWSVLGGRASSYNEQFF. Written as DNA, the CDR3 is TGTGCCTGGAGTGTACTGGGCGGGAGGGCCAGCTCCTACAATGAGCAGTTCTTC. The chain combines TRBV30 with TRBJ2-1; 9 bases fit TRBD2. The CDR3 has 18 amino acids. Germline CDR1 GTSNPN, CDR2 SVGIG (reference sequence). The ends lost 0 bases at V and 0 bases at J; junction bases unmatched: 9.

The rearrangement links TRBV9 to TRBJ1-4; 7 bases align to TRBD1. The CDR3 length is 16 residues. V trimming: 2 bases; J trimming: 5 bases; junction bases outside the gene matches: 9. Germline-derived CDR1 and CDR2 are SGDLS and YYNGEE. Here the CDR3 reads CASSVGPDRANEKLFF. CDR3 DNA: TGTGCCAGCAGCGTTGGCCCCGACAGGGCGAATGAAAAACTGTTTTTT.

This clone was recorded once. The chain uses TRBV11-2 and TRBJ1-2, with TRBD1 as a possible D gene (5 bases). The CDR3 runs to 13 residues. The germline V and J ends were trimmed by 5 bases and 3 bases, with 10 bases remaining between them. Germline CDR1 and CDR2: SGHAT and FQNNGV. The CDR3 loop reads CASSPGIDYGYTF. As DNA, the CDR3 is TGTGCCAGCAGCCCAGGGATTGACTATGGCTACACCTTC.

This sequence joins TRBV5-6 and TRBJ1-5; 9 positions agree with TRBD1. CDR3 length: 15 amino acids. CDR1 is SGHDT, CDR2 YYEEEE, per germline. V shed 5 bases, J shed 1 base, and the junction held 4 bases outside the gene matches. In DNA form, the CDR3 reads TGTGCCAGCAGTCACGACAGGGGGAGCAATCAGCCCCAGCATTTT. It codes for CASSHDRGSNQPQHF.

In its sample, this clone was seen a few times. The chain employs TRBV28 and TRBJ1-1, with D perhaps TRBD1 (6 bases). Germline lookup yields CDR1 MDHEN and CDR2 SYDVKM. CDR3 length: 14 residues. V was shortened by 3 bases and J by 4 bases, with 12 bases between the two germline ends. The CDR3, as DNA: TGTGCCAGCAGTTTCGACAGGAAGTCCACTGAAGCTTTCTTT. As protein: CASSFDRKSTEAFF.

The chain is built from TRBV11-2 and TRBJ2-7; 10 bases are a match to TRBD2. Germline V lookup: CDR1 SGHAT, CDR2 FQNNGV. The CDR3 totals 18 residues. V lost 0 bases to trimming and J lost 9 bases; unmatched junction nucleotides: 17. CDR3 in amino acids: CASSLDLPPGRAGGGQYF. For the CDR3, the DNA is TGTGCCAGCAGCTTAGATCTCCCCCCCGGGCGAGCGGGAGGGGGGCAGTACTTC.

The CDR3 reads CASSRPTGGGEKLFF. CDR3 nucleotide sequence: TGTGCCAGCAGCCGTCCGACAGGGGGAGGTGAAAAACTGTTTTTT. The chain couples TRBV7-6 to TRBJ1-4, with TRBD1 identical over 9 bases. The length of the CDR3 is 15 residues. With 5 bases clipped from V and 7 bases from J, the junction kept 8 bases outside the gene matches. The V gene's germline CDR1 is SGHVS and CDR2 FNYEAQ. The entire variable domain, with the rest obtained from reference TRBV7-6 and TRBJ1-4, is as follows: GAGVSQSPRYKVTKRGQDVALRCDPISGHVSLYWYRQALGQGPEFLTYFNYEAQQDKSGLPNDRFSAERPEGSISTLTIQRTEQRDSAMYRCASSRPTGGGEKLFFGSGTQLSVL.